This T cell receptor (beta chain) was documented in a study of CD8+ T cells in alopecia areata. The CDR3 length is 14 residues. Trimming shortened V by 8 bases and J by 0 bases, and 13 bases separated the two germline ends. Germline CDR1 and CDR2: MNHEY and SMNVEV (reference sequence). Extracted RNA was reverse transcribed into cDNA, the sequencing template. TCRdb's table, derived via immunoSEQ multiplex PCR, lists solely in-frame clones and lacks some. The sample records 120,000 or so clones, around 61% being singletons. The TCR comes from a human donor in good health. This rearrangement joins TRBV27 to TRBJ1-1; D call uncertain. The sequencing sample was made of CD4+ T cells sorted from blood. The CDR3 reads CASRLGPMNTEAFF. The CDR3 nucleotides are TGTGCCAGCCGGCTCGGCCCTATGAACACTGAAGCTTTCTTT.